This TCR beta chain derives from a study of cytomegalovirus exposure and HLA in healthy donors. Study-wide findings and caveats: In a later analysis, at a false discovery rate of 0.05, roughly 17,000 TCR beta sequences were associated with HLA alleles.

Looked up from germline, CDR1 is SNHLY and CDR2 is FYNNEI. CDR3 size: 13 residues. V was pared by 4 bases and J by 8 bases, with 7 bases of the junction left unmatched. PCR primers comprised 60 Vbeta and 13 Jbeta primers. Assay used: immunoSEQ multiplex PCR; TCRdb lists only in-frame clones, some missing. The table records approximately 130,000 clones, roughly four fifths of them present only once. As for this clone: Its antigen is still unknown.

Sequenced input: PBMCs. The rearrangement links TRBV2 to TRBJ1-2, with 7 bases lining up with TRBD1. The TCR originated in a boy under 10 years old in good health and CMV-seronegative. The chain's CDR3 is CASSAGGPRGYTF. The DNA for the CDR3 is TGTGCCAGCAGTGCAGGGGGTCCAAGGGGCTACACCTTC.